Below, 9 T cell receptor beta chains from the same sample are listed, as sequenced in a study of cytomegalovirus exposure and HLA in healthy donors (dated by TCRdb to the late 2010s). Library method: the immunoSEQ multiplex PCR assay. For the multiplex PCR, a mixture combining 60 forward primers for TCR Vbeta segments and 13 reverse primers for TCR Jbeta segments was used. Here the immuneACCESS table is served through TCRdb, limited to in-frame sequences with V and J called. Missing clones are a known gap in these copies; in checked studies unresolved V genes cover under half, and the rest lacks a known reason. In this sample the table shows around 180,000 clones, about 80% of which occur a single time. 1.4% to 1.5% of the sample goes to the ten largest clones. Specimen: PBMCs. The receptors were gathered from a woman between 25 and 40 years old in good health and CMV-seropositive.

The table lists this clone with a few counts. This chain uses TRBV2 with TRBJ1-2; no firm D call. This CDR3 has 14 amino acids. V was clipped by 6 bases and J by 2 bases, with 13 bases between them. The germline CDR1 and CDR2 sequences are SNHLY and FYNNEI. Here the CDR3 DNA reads TGTGCCAGCAGCCTTAGTGAGGGAAACTATGGCTACACCTTC. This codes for CASSLSEGNYGYTF.

The CDR3 DNA follows: TGTGCCAGCAGCTTGGACCTGCGGGATGAAAAACTGTTTTTT. It is translated as CASSLDLRDEKLFF. V is TRBV5-8 and J is TRBJ1-4; D remains unclear. The CDR3 consists of 14 residues. V lost 0 bases and J lost 6, with 9 bases in between. The germline V gene encodes CDR1 SGHTS and CDR2 YDEGEE.

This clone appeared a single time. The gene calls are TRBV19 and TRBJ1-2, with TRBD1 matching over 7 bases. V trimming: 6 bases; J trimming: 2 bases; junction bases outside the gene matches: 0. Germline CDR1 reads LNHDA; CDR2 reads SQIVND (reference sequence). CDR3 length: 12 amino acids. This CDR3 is CASRDRNYGYTF. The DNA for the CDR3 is TGTGCCAGTAGGGACAGGAACTATGGCTACACCTTC. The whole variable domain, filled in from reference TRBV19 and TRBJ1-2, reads DGGITQSPKYLFRKEGQNVTLSCEQNLNHDAMYWYRQDPGQGLRLIYYSQIVNDFQKGDIAEGYSVSREKKESFPLTVTSAQKNPTAFYLCASRDRNYGYTFGSGTRLTVV.

The CDR3 DNA reads TGTGCCAGCAGCTCCGGAGGTGGCAATGAGCAGTTCTTC. Protein: CASSSGGGNEQFF. V is TRBV9 and J is TRBJ2-1; possible D gene TRBD2, 5 bases. Trimming took 4 bases from V and 6 from J, leaving 11 bases between them. Germline V lookup: CDR1 SGDLS, CDR2 YYNGEE. The CDR3 has 13 residues.

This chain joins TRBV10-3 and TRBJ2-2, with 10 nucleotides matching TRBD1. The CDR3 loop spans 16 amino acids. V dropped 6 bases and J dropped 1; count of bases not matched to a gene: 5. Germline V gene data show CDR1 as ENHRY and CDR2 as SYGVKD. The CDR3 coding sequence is TGTGCCATCAGAGCCGGGACAGGGGTGAACACCGGGGAGCTGTTTTTT. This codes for CAIRAGTGVNTGELFF.

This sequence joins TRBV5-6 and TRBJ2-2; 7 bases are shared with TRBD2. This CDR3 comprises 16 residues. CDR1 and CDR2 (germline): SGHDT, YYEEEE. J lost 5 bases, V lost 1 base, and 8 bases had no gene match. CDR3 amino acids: CASSLPTSLLTGELFF. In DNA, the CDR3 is TGTGCCAGCAGCTTGCCGACTAGCCTTTTGACCGGGGAGCTGTTTTTT.

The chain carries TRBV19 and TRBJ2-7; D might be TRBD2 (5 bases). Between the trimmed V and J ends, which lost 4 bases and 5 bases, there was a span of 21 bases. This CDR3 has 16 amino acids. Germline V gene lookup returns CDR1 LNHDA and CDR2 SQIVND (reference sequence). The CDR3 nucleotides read TGTGCCAGTAGTAAGGACTTGGGCTTTTACCCCGACGAGCAGTACTTC. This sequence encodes CASSKDLGFYPDEQYF. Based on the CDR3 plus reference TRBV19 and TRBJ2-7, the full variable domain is DGGITQSPKYLFRKEGQNVTLSCEQNLNHDAMYWYRQDPGQGLRLIYYSQIVNDFQKGDIAEGYSVSREKKESFPLTVTSAQKNPTAFYLCASSKDLGFYPDEQYFGPGTRLTVT.

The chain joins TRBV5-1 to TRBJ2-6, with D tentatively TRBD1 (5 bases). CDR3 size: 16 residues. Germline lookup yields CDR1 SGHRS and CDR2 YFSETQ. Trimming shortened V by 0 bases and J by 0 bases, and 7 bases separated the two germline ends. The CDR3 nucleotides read TGCGCCAGCAGCTTGGCAGGGCTCTCTGGGGCCAACGTCCTGACTTTC. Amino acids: CASSLAGLSGANVLTF.

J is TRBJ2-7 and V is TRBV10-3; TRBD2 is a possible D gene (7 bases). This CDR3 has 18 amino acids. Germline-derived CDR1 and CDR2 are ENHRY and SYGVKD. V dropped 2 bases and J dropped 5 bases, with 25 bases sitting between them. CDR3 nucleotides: TGTGCCATCAGTGAGCGGGACCAAAAGGGGGGGCTTTCCGACGAGCAGTACTTC. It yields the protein CAISERDQKGGLSDEQYF.